The rows below give T cell receptor beta chains drawn from one sample of a study of blood T cell repertoires in COVID-19. Clones were read by immunoSEQ multiplex PCR, and TCRdb kept only the in-frame ones, dropping some. This table holds under 350,000 clones, roughly 88% found once. Specimen: peripheral blood. These receptors were obtained from a woman aged 70-85 years with acute or convalescent COVID-19. The CDR3 runs from the conserved cysteine through the conserved F or W. The order of the fields is D gene, clone size, J gene, V gene, CDR3 protein, CDR3 DNA. D genes are given only for firm matches. Some rows have no size entry. The others give once, few or many, or a class for an expanded clone.

d_gene: .
abundance: .
j_gene: TRBJ1-2
v_gene: TRBV10-3
CDR3aa: CAISESAQSYGYTF
CDR3nt: TGTGCCATCAGTGAGTCGGCTCAGTCCTATGGCTACACCTTC

d_gene: TRBD1
abundance: .
j_gene: TRBJ1-3
v_gene: TRBV7-6
CDR3aa: CASSPGPTGIGNTIYF
CDR3nt: TGTGCCAGCAGCCCAGGGCCGACAGGGATTGGAAACACCATATATTTT

d_gene: .
abundance: once
j_gene: TRBJ2-7
v_gene: TRBV30
CDR3aa: CAWSVWRGRASYEQYF
CDR3nt: TGTGCCTGGAGTGTCTGGAGGGGCAGGGCCTCCTACGAGCAGTACTTC

d_gene: TRBD1
abundance: once
j_gene: TRBJ1-5
v_gene: TRBV19
CDR3aa: CASSPDRVQPQHF
CDR3nt: TGTGCCAGTAGCCCCGACAGGGTTCAGCCCCAGCATTTT

d_gene: .
abundance: few
j_gene: TRBJ1-2
v_gene: TRBV5-3
CDR3aa: CARSLFAGILHCYTF
CDR3nt: TGTGCCAGAAGCTTATTCGCCGGGATCCTTCATTGCTACACCTTC

d_gene: TRBD1
abundance: .
j_gene: TRBJ1-6
v_gene: TRBV6-6
CDR3aa: CASSPERQGSSPLHF
CDR3nt: TGTGCCAGCAGCCCCGAACGACAGGGCAGTTCACCCCTCCACTTT

d_gene: TRBD1
abundance: .
j_gene: TRBJ1-6
v_gene: TRBV27
CDR3aa: CASSARTGGSSPLHF
CDR3nt: TGTGCCAGCAGTGCCCGGACAGGAGGGAGTTCACCCCTCCACTTT

d_gene: TRBD1
abundance: once
j_gene: TRBJ1-2
v_gene: TRBV4-1
CDR3aa: CASSHRDSYNYGYTF
CDR3nt: TGCGCCAGCAGCCACAGGGACAGCTACAACTATGGCTACACCTTC

d_gene: TRBD2
abundance: few
j_gene: TRBJ2-1
v_gene: TRBV15
CDR3aa: CATSRPGLAGYNEQFF
CDR3nt: TGTGCCACCAGCAGGCCAGGACTAGCGGGGTACAATGAGCAGTTCTTC

d_gene: .
abundance: .
j_gene: TRBJ1-4
v_gene: TRBV3-1/TRBV3-2
CDR3aa: CASSRSGAFNEKLFF
CDR3nt: TGTGCCAGCAGCCGAAGCGGGGCTTTTAATGAAAAACTGTTTTTT

d_gene: .
abundance: .
j_gene: TRBJ1-1
v_gene: TRBV27
CDR3aa: CASSLRRNTEAFF
CDR3nt: TGTGCCAGCAGTTTACGCAGGAACACTGAAGCTTTCTTT

d_gene: TRBD1
abundance: .
j_gene: TRBJ2-2
v_gene: TRBV7-9
CDR3aa: CASSYGQGNTGELFF
CDR3nt: TGTGCCAGCAGCTATGGACAGGGGAACACCGGGGAGCTGTTTTTT

d_gene: .
abundance: .
j_gene: TRBJ1-1
v_gene: TRBV5-1
CDR3aa: CASSLPTGRNTEAFF
CDR3nt: TGCGCCAGCAGCCTGCCCACCGGGAGGAATACTGAAGCTTTCTTT

d_gene: .
abundance: .
j_gene: TRBJ1-1
v_gene: TRBV5-6
CDR3aa: CASGGTPNTEAFF
CDR3nt: TGTGCCAGCGGCGGGACGCCGAACACTGAAGCTTTCTTT

d_gene: TRBD2
abundance: .
j_gene: TRBJ2-2
v_gene: TRBV5-1
CDR3aa: CASKAQAGPRTGELFF
CDR3nt: TGCGCCAGCAAGGCCCAAGCGGGACCACGGACCGGGGAGCTGTTTTTT

d_gene: .
abundance: .
j_gene: TRBJ2-7
v_gene: TRBV20-1
CDR3aa: CSAEGNWEQYF
CDR3nt: TGCAGTGCTGAGGGAAACTGGGAGCAGTACTTC

d_gene: .
abundance: few
j_gene: TRBJ1-6
v_gene: TRBV11-2
CDR3aa: CASIAGQGSPLHF
CDR3nt: TGTGCCAGCATTGCCGGGCAGGGGTCACCCCTCCACTTT

d_gene: .
abundance: .
j_gene: TRBJ2-7
v_gene: TRBV7-9
CDR3aa: CASSFAGLSYEQYF
CDR3nt: TGTGCCAGCAGTTTCGCAGGGTTATCCTACGAGCAGTACTTC

d_gene: TRBD1
abundance: .
j_gene: TRBJ1-5
v_gene: TRBV19
CDR3aa: CASSIDPDRPYFNQPQHF
CDR3nt: TGTGCCAGTAGTATAGATCCGGACAGGCCCTATTTCAATCAGCCCCAGCATTTT

d_gene: TRBD1
abundance: .
j_gene: TRBJ2-1
v_gene: TRBV5-1
CDR3aa: CASSPGTGLNEQFF
CDR3nt: TGCGCCAGCAGCCCCGGGACAGGGTTGAATGAGCAGTTCTTC

d_gene: .
abundance: .
j_gene: TRBJ1-6
v_gene: TRBV3-1/TRBV3-2
CDR3aa: CASSQTGNSPLHF
CDR3nt: TGTGCCAGCAGCCAAACGGGGAATTCACCCCTCCACTTT

d_gene: TRBD1
abundance: .
j_gene: TRBJ1-2
v_gene: TRBV30
CDR3aa: CAGWDRVNYGYTF
CDR3nt: TGTGCCGGATGGGACAGGGTCAACTATGGCTACACCTTC

d_gene: .
abundance: .
j_gene: TRBJ2-7
v_gene: TRBV5-1
CDR3aa: CASSLGRYYEQYF
CDR3nt: TGCGCCAGCAGCTTGGGCCGGTACTACGAGCAGTACTTC

d_gene: TRBD2
abundance: .
j_gene: TRBJ2-3
v_gene: TRBV10-3
CDR3aa: CAIRLAGSTDTQYF
CDR3nt: TGTGCCATCAGACTAGCGGGTAGCACAGATACGCAGTATTTT

d_gene: TRBD1
abundance: .
j_gene: TRBJ2-1
v_gene: TRBV5-1
CDR3aa: CASRGDRGGQFF
CDR3nt: TGCGCCAGCAGGGGGGACAGGGGAGGGCAGTTCTTC

d_gene: .
abundance: .
j_gene: TRBJ1-1
v_gene: TRBV5-1
CDR3aa: CASSLLMNTEAFF
CDR3nt: TGCGCCAGCAGCCTACTAATGAACACTGAAGCTTTCTTT

d_gene: TRBD1
abundance: few
j_gene: TRBJ1-2
v_gene: TRBV6-5
CDR3aa: CASRDGTVYGYTF
CDR3nt: TGTGCCAGCAGAGACGGGACAGTCTATGGCTACACCTTC

d_gene: .
abundance: .
j_gene: TRBJ1-2
v_gene: TRBV19
CDR3aa: CASSVQENYGYTF
CDR3nt: TGTGCCAGTAGCGTCCAGGAAAACTATGGCTACACCTTC

d_gene: .
abundance: .
j_gene: TRBJ1-1
v_gene: TRBV11-2
CDR3aa: CASSFQSGVKAFF
CDR3nt: TGTGCCAGCAGCTTCCAGTCGGGGGTTAAAGCTTTCTTT

d_gene: .
abundance: .
j_gene: TRBJ2-4
v_gene: TRBV6-5
CDR3aa: CASSTLTNRDIQYF
CDR3nt: TGTGCCAGCAGTACCCTTACAAATCGGGACATTCAGTACTTC

d_gene: TRBD2
abundance: once
j_gene: TRBJ2-1
v_gene: TRBV5-1
CDR3aa: CASSLASGVFSEQFF
CDR3nt: TGCGCCAGCAGCTTGGCTAGCGGGGTCTTCTCGGAGCAGTTCTTC

d_gene: TRBD1
abundance: .
j_gene: TRBJ1-1
v_gene: TRBV14
CDR3aa: CASSQDLGQLRYTEAFF
CDR3nt: TGTGCCAGCAGCCAAGACTTGGGACAGTTGAGGTACACTGAAGCTTTCTTT

d_gene: .
abundance: .
j_gene: TRBJ2-3
v_gene: TRBV5-5
CDR3aa: CASSFSRSDTQYF
CDR3nt: TGTGCCAGCAGCTTTAGTCGTTCGGATACGCAGTATTTT

d_gene: TRBD1
abundance: once
j_gene: TRBJ2-5
v_gene: TRBV6-5
CDR3aa: CASTSQGVETQYF
CDR3nt: TGTGCCAGCACCTCACAGGGGGTGGAGACCCAGTACTTC

d_gene: TRBD2
abundance: .
j_gene: TRBJ2-7
v_gene: TRBV4-2
CDR3aa: CASSQDSGGEQYF
CDR3nt: TGTGCCAGCAGCCAAGATAGCGGGGGCGAGCAGTACTTC

d_gene: TRBD1
abundance: .
j_gene: TRBJ2-3
v_gene: TRBV24-1
CDR3aa: CATSDLHGQGEADTQYF
CDR3nt: TGTGCCACCAGTGATTTGCACGGACAGGGGGAGGCAGATACGCAGTATTTT

d_gene: .
abundance: .
j_gene: TRBJ2-7
v_gene: TRBV19
CDR3aa: CASSPGHSIDYEQYF
CDR3nt: TGTGCCAGTAGTCCGGGACATTCTATAGACTACGAGCAGTACTTC

d_gene: TRBD1
abundance: once
j_gene: TRBJ1-1
v_gene: TRBV5-6
CDR3aa: CASSFYRGRNTEAFF
CDR3nt: TGTGCCAGCAGCTTTTACAGGGGTAGGAACACTGAAGCTTTCTTT

d_gene: TRBD2
abundance: .
j_gene: TRBJ2-2
v_gene: TRBV2
CDR3aa: CASRPGLAAFTGELFF
CDR3nt: TGTGCCAGCAGGCCGGGACTAGCGGCGTTCACCGGGGAGCTGTTTTTT

d_gene: TRBD2
abundance: .
j_gene: TRBJ2-1
v_gene: TRBV7-3
CDR3aa: CASSLLGGGIINEQFF
CDR3nt: TGTGCCAGCAGCTTATTAGGCGGGGGGATTATCAATGAGCAGTTCTTC

d_gene: .
abundance: .
j_gene: TRBJ1-5
v_gene: TRBV4-1
CDR3aa: CASSGEGISPQHF
CDR3nt: TGCGCCAGCAGCGGCGAGGGAATAAGTCCCCAGCATTTT

d_gene: .
abundance: .
j_gene: TRBJ1-1
v_gene: TRBV6-4
CDR3aa: CASRPNSGHIEAFF
CDR3nt: TGTGCCAGCAGGCCTAATTCAGGACATATTGAAGCTTTCTTT

d_gene: .
abundance: .
j_gene: TRBJ2-7
v_gene: TRBV4-1
CDR3aa: CASRRVGNDYEQYF
CDR3nt: TGCGCCAGCAGGCGGGTAGGGAACGACTACGAGCAGTACTTC

d_gene: .
abundance: .
j_gene: TRBJ2-2
v_gene: TRBV21-1
CDR3aa: CASSKTGTRTGELFF
CDR3nt: TGTGCCAGCAGCAAAACAGGGACGCGCACCGGGGAGCTGTTTTTT

d_gene: .
abundance: few
j_gene: TRBJ1-3
v_gene: TRBV11-2
CDR3aa: CASSLDQGSGNTIYF
CDR3nt: TGTGCCAGCAGCTTAGATCAGGGCTCTGGAAACACCATATATTTT

d_gene: TRBD2
abundance: .
j_gene: TRBJ2-5
v_gene: TRBV5-1
CDR3aa: CASSLWGGGVQETQYF
CDR3nt: TGCGCCAGCAGCTTGTGGGGCGGGGGGGTCCAAGAGACCCAGTACTTC

d_gene: TRBD2
abundance: .
j_gene: TRBJ2-3
v_gene: TRBV7-9
CDR3aa: CASSEGASGGASSYF
CDR3nt: TGTGCCAGCAGCGAAGGCGCTAGCGGGGGGGCGAGCTCTTATTTT

d_gene: .
abundance: few
j_gene: TRBJ2-7
v_gene: TRBV11-2
CDR3aa: CASSLARGGEQYF
CDR3nt: TGTGCCAGCAGCTTAGCTCGGGGTGGCGAGCAGTACTTC

d_gene: .
abundance: once
j_gene: TRBJ1-1
v_gene: TRBV5-6
CDR3aa: CASSGGRKKGTEAFF
CDR3nt: TGTGCCAGCAGCGGGGGGAGGAAAAAGGGGACTGAAGCTTTCTTT

d_gene: .
abundance: few
j_gene: TRBJ2-7
v_gene: TRBV21-1
CDR3aa: CASSSLGPGQNSYEQYF
CDR3nt: TGTGCCAGCAGCAGCCTTGGACCGGGACAGAACTCCTACGAGCAGTACTTC

d_gene: .
abundance: .
j_gene: TRBJ1-1
v_gene: TRBV7-3
CDR3aa: CASSLTQRTEAFF
CDR3nt: TGTGCCAGCAGCTTGACACAACGCACTGAAGCTTTCTTT

d_gene: TRBD1
abundance: .
j_gene: TRBJ1-5
v_gene: TRBV15
CDR3aa: CATSSGQGGQPQHF
CDR3nt: TGTGCCACCAGTAGTGGACAGGGCGGTCAGCCCCAGCATTTT

d_gene: .
abundance: .
j_gene: TRBJ2-3
v_gene: TRBV19
CDR3aa: CASSPREGADTQYF
CDR3nt: TGTGCCAGTAGTCCCCGCGAGGGGGCAGATACGCAGTATTTT

d_gene: TRBD1
abundance: .
j_gene: TRBJ2-7
v_gene: TRBV2
CDR3aa: CASKTGGYYEQYF
CDR3nt: TGTGCCAGTAAAACAGGGGGATACTACGAGCAGTACTTC

d_gene: TRBD2
abundance: few
j_gene: TRBJ2-3
v_gene: TRBV5-1
CDR3aa: CASSLSSGADTQYF
CDR3nt: TGCGCCAGCAGCTTGTCCAGCGGGGCAGATACGCAGTATTTT

d_gene: .
abundance: .
j_gene: TRBJ1-1
v_gene: TRBV12-3/TRBV12-4
CDR3aa: CASSSLFTEAFF
CDR3nt: TGTGCCAGCAGTTCCCTCTTTACTGAAGCTTTCTTT

d_gene: TRBD1
abundance: .
j_gene: TRBJ1-4
v_gene: TRBV7-9
CDR3aa: CASSWTGDHEKLFF
CDR3nt: TGTGCCAGCAGCTGGACAGGGGATCACGAAAAACTGTTTTTT

d_gene: .
abundance: .
j_gene: TRBJ2-5
v_gene: TRBV7-9
CDR3aa: CASSLPLTRGIQETQYF
CDR3nt: TGTGCCAGCAGCTTACCCCTAACAAGGGGGATTCAAGAGACCCAGTACTTC

d_gene: .
abundance: once
j_gene: TRBJ1-3
v_gene: TRBV6-1
CDR3aa: CASSVNLGEGSGNTIYF
CDR3nt: TGTGCCAGCAGTGTCAACCTTGGGGAGGGATCTGGAAACACCATATATTTT

d_gene: TRBD2
abundance: .
j_gene: TRBJ2-2
v_gene: TRBV4-1
CDR3aa: CASSQSPRLAGAQELFF
CDR3nt: TGCGCCAGCAGCCAAAGCCCTCGCCTAGCGGGGGCGCAGGAGCTGTTTTTT